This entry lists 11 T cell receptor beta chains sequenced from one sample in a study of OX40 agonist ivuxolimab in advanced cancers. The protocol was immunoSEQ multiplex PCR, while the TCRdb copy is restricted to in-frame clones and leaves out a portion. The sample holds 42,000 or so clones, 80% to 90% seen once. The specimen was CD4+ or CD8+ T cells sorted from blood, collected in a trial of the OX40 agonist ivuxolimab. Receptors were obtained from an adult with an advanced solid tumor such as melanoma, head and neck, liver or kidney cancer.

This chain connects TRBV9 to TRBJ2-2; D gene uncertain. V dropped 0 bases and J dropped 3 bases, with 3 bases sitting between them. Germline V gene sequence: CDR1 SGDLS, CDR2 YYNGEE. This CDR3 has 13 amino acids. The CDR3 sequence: CASSVADTGELFF. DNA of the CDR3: TGTGCCAGCAGCGTAGCCGACACCGGGGAGCTGTTTTTT.

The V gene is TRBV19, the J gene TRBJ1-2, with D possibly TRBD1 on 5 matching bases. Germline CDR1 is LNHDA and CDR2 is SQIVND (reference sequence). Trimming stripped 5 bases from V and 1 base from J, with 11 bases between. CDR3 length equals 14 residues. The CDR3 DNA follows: TGTGCCAGTAGTCCGGACACCCTTAACTATGGCTACACCTTC. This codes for CASSPDTLNYGYTF.

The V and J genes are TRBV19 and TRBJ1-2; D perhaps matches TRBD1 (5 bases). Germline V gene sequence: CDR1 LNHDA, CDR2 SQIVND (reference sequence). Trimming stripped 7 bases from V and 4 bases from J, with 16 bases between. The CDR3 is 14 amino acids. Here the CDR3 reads CASISRGRSYGYTF. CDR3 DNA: TGTGCCAGTATCAGCCGGGGACGGAGCTATGGCTACACCTTC.

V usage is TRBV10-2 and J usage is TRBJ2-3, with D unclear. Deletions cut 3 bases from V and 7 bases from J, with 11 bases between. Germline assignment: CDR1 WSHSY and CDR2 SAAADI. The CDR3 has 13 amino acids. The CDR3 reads CASSEPDTYTQYF. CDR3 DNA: TGCGCCAGCAGTGAACCCGACACCTATACGCAGTATTTT.

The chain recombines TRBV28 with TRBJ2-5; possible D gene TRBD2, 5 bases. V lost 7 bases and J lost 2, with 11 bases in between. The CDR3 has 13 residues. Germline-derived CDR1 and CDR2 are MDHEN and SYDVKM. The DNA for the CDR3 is TGTGCCAGCACGCTACCGGGACAAGAGACCCAGTACTTC. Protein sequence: CASTLPGQETQYF.

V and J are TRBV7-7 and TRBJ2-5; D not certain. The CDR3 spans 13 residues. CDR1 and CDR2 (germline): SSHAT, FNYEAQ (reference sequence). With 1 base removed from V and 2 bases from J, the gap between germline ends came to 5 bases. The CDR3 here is CASSLGHQETQYF. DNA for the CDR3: TGTGCCAGCAGCTTAGGACATCAAGAGACCCAGTACTTC.

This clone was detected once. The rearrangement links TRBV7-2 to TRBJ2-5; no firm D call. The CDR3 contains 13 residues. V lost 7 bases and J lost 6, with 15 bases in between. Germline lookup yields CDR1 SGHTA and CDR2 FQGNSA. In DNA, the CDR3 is TGTGCCAGCACAGACCAACCTCCGAAGACCCAGTACTTC. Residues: CASTDQPPKTQYF.

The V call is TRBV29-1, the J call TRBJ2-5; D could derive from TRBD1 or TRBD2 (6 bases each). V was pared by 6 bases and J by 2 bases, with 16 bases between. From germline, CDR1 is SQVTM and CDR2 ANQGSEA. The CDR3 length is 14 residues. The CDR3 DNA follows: TGCAGCGTCGGAGGCGGGACACGGCAAGAGACCCAGTACTTC. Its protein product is CSVGGGTRQETQYF.

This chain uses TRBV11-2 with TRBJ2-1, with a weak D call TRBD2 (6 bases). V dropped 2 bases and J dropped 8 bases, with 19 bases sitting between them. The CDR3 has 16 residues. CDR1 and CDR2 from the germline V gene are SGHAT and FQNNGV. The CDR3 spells CASSLRRDPLRDEQFF. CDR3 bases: TGTGCCAGCAGCTTAAGGCGGGACCCTCTCAGGGATGAGCAGTTCTTC.

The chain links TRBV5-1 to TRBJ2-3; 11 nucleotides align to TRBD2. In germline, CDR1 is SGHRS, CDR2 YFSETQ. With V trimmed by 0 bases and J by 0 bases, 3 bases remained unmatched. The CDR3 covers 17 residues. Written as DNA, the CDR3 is TGCGCCAGCAGCTTGGCCCGACTAGCGGGAAGCACAGATACGCAGTATTTT. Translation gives CASSLARLAGSTDTQYF.

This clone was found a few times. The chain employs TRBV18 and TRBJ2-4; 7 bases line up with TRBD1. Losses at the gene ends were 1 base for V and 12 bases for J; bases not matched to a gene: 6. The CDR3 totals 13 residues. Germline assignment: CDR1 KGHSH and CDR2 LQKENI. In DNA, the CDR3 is TGTGCCAGCTCACCACAGGGGGCGTCGGCTCAGTACTTC. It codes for CASSPQGASAQYF.